This TCR beta chain stems from a study of human T cells and chemical hapten exposure. Stated time point: pre-sensitization, week 0. Treatment denoted: therapeutic diphenylcyclopropenone sensitization with weekly scalp DPC. Drawing of blood took place ahead of applying each patch test. Only a few counts were recorded for this clonotype. TCRdb analysed the RACE reads with MiXCR anew, one entry per CDR3 protein. The sample holds over 300,000 distinct CDR3 sequences, 4.5% to 5.5% seen once. This specimen was whole blood, taken in connection with sensitization to the hapten diphenylcyclopropenone (DPC). The receptor's source is a woman aged 45 to 65 with alopecia areata. Some clones in this sample may be carry-over from other donors' samples.

Written as DNA, the CDR3 is TGTGCCAGCAGGATAGCGGCTGAGAGCTCCTACGAGCAGTACTTC. Its translation: CASRIAAESSYEQYF. This chain links TRBV28 with TRBJ2-7; tentative D call: TRBD2 (6 bases). The CDR3 is made up of 15 amino acids. V lost 6 bases, J lost 0 bases, and 15 bases lay in between. CDR1 is MDHEN, CDR2 SYDVKM, per germline.